Each of the 18 T cell receptor beta chains below was sequenced from the same sample in a study of early T cells in non-severe SARS-CoV-2 infection. TCRdb called the 5' RACE reads again in MiXCR, with one record for every CDR3 protein. The repertoire consists of about 77,000 distinct CDR3 sequences, with about 9.6% occurring once and the leading ten covering approximately 4.8%. The sequenced sample was whole blood. These receptors were taken from an adult who was a healthcare worker with PCR-confirmed SARS-CoV-2 infection or an uninfected control (not recorded which).

This clonotype was seen only a few times. The chain carries TRBV21-1 and TRBJ2-1; the D segment call TRBD2 is taken from the table without a DNA check. TRBV21-1 is tagged as a pseudogene. The CDR3 totals 13 residues. In DNA, the CDR3 is TGTGCCAGCGGGAGGTTCTCCTACAATGAGCAGTTCTTC. Its protein is CASGRFSYNEQFF.

This clonotype was observed at least ten times. The J gene is TRBJ2-7, the V gene TRBV27; TRBD2 aligns across 7 bases. The germline gives CDR1 MNHEY, CDR2 SMNVEV (reference sequence). After removal of 5 bases from V and 3 bases from J, the junction contained 13 bases not matched to a gene. CDR3 size: 16 residues. CDR3 amino acids: CASSPLLGGSYYEQYF. CDR3 DNA: TGTGCCAGCAGTCCCCTTCTGGGCGGGAGCTACTACGAGCAGTACTTC.

This clonotype counts as medium-sized. The rearrangement uses TRBV29-1 and TRBJ1-4, with 7 bases identical to TRBD1. This CDR3 region has 14 residues. CDR1 SQVTM and CDR2 ANQGSEA come from the germline V gene. The V and J ends lost 6 bases and 4 bases, in that order; junction bases with no gene match: 8. DNA of the CDR3: TGCAGCGTCGGTTTCGGGACAGTTAATGAAAAACTGTTTTTT. Its translation: CSVGFGTVNEKLFF.

This clonotype was counted between two and nine times. The chain is built from TRBV7-2 and TRBJ1-6; 11 nucleotides match TRBD1. The ends lost 3 bases at V and 17 bases at J; junction bases unmatched: 15. The CDR3 sequence is 16 residues long. From germline, CDR1 is SGHTA and CDR2 FQGNSA. CDR3 coding DNA: TGTGCCAGCAGCTTCCGTCGCCTCCGGGACAGGGGGGCCATCCACTTT. Protein product: CASSFRRLRDRGAIHF. The full variable domain, in which reference TRBV7-2 and TRBJ1-6 provide the parts outside the CDR3, is GAGVSQSPSNKVTEKGKDVELRCDPISGHTALYWYRQSLGQGLEFLIYFQGNSAPDKSGLPSDRFSAERTGGSVSTLTIQRTQQEDSAVYLCASSFRRLRDRGAIHFGNGTRLTVT.

The chain recombines TRBV18 with TRBJ1-2; 7 nucleotides align to TRBD1. V dropped 3 bases and J dropped 6; count of bases not matched to a gene: 10. Germline CDR1 is KGHSH and CDR2 is LQKENI. The CDR3 runs 15 residues. The CDR3 here is CASSPVDRRLDGYTF. The CDR3 DNA is TGTGCCAGCTCACCGGTGGACAGGAGACTGGATGGCTACACCTTC.

This clonotype occurred a few times. The rearrangement uses TRBV12-3 or TRBV12-4 and TRBJ2-1; 10 nucleotides line up with TRBD2. The length of the CDR3 is 13 residues. With 5 bases clipped from V and 9 bases from J, the junction kept 4 bases outside the gene matches. The CDR3 region is CASSLGLAIEQFF. The CDR3 DNA reads as TGTGCCAGCAGTCTGGGACTAGCGATTGAGCAGTTCTTC.

Many counts were recorded for this clonotype. This rearrangement joins TRBV6-6 to TRBJ1-2; 8 bases match TRBD1. There are 14 residues in the CDR3. The germline gives CDR1 MNHNY, CDR2 SVGAGI (reference sequence). V gave up 0 bases and J gave up 8 bases; unmatched junction bases: 5. Here the CDR3 reads CASSYSGTGSGYTF. CDR3 sequence (DNA): TGTGCCAGCAGTTACTCCGGGACAGGATCCGGCTACACCTTC.

The CDR3 sequence is CASSNGLVPRDTQYF. The CDR3 DNA sequence: TGTGCCAGCAGCAACGGACTAGTCCCGCGCGATACGCAGTATTTT. V is TRBV5-5 and J is TRBJ2-3, with TRBD2 matching over 7 bases. CDR3 length: 15 amino acids. The V segment lost 4 bases and the J segment 6 bases; nucleotides outside the gene matches: 11. Germline V gene lookup returns CDR1 SGHKS and CDR2 YYEKEE (reference sequence).

The chain uses TRBV7-7 and TRBJ2-7, with unresolved D. Trimming removed 11 bases from V and 7 bases from J, with 15 bases in between. CDR3 length equals 11 residues. Germline V gene lookup returns CDR1 SSHAT and CDR2 FNYEAQ (reference sequence). The CDR3 coding sequence is TGTGCCGGTGGCGGCGACCGGGAGCAGTACTTC. Amino acids: CAGGGDREQYF.

The chain carries TRBV9 and TRBJ2-7; 12 positions agree with TRBD2. The V segment lost 3 bases and the J segment 4 bases; nucleotides outside the gene matches: 2. The CDR3 runs 14 residues. Germline V lookup: CDR1 SGDLS, CDR2 YYNGEE. The chain's CDR3 is CASSAGLAGYEQYF. The DNA for the CDR3 is TGTGCCAGCAGCGCCGGACTAGCGGGGTACGAGCAGTACTTC.

The gene calls are TRBV2 and TRBJ2-4; D remains ambiguous. There are 11 residues in the CDR3. In germline, CDR1 is SNHLY, CDR2 FYNNEI. Between the trimmed V and J ends, which lost 0 bases and 10 bases, there was a span of 4 bases. CDR3 residues: CASSEAPIQYF. CDR3 DNA: TGTGCCAGCAGTGAAGCACCGATTCAGTACTTC.

This clonotype has at least ten counts. The chain uses TRBV3-1 and TRBJ1-2; TRBD1 aligns across 8 bases. Germline trimming cut 1 base from V and 3 bases from J; bases unmatched to any gene: 4. The CDR3 length is 15 residues. The germline V gene has CDR1 LGHDT and CDR2 YNNKEL (reference sequence). This CDR3 reads CASSQGGQAYYGYTF. CDR3 nucleotide sequence: TGTGCCAGCAGCCAAGGGGGACAGGCATACTATGGCTACACCTTC.

Concerning this clonotype itself: A much larger clonotype is one base distant, so this may be a read error. The rearrangement uses TRBV5-1 and TRBJ2-7; D is possibly TRBD1 (6 bases). The CDR3 consists of 14 residues. The germline gives CDR1 SGHRS, CDR2 YFSETQ. The chain's CDR3 is CASSPRPGEYELYF. CDR3 sequence (DNA): TGCGCCAGCAGCCCCCGCCCAGGGGAGTACGAGCTGTACTTC.

This clonotype has a count of ten or more. This rearrangement joins TRBV7-8 to TRBJ2-7, with 7 nucleotides matching TRBD2. Looked up from germline, CDR1 is SGHVS and CDR2 is FQNEAQ. CDR3 length equals 13 residues. The V and J ends lost 1 base and 6 bases, in that order; junction bases with no gene match: 3. This CDR3 reads CASSLEGRGEQYF. In nucleotides, the CDR3 is TGTGCCAGCAGCTTAGAGGGGAGGGGCGAGCAGTACTTC.

This clonotype was found many times. The rearrangement uses TRBV6-6 and TRBJ1-1; D might be TRBD1 (6 bases). Trimming stripped 0 bases from V and 8 bases from J, with 16 bases between. The CDR3 runs 15 residues. CDR1 is MNHNY and CDR2 is SVGAGI in the germline V gene (reference sequence). The CDR3 loop reads CASSYSALGAGEAFF. Written as DNA, the CDR3 is TGTGCCAGCAGTTACTCTGCGTTGGGGGCCGGGGAAGCTTTCTTT.

This clonotype was counted at least ten times. J is TRBJ1-4 and V is TRBV5-1, with 8 bases matching TRBD1. The CDR3 is 15 amino acids. Per the germline V gene, CDR1 is SGHRS and CDR2 is YFSETQ. Trimming at V came to 0 bases and at J to 8 bases, leaving 6 bases not matched to a gene. CDR3 in amino acids: CASSLDGQGGEKLFF. The CDR3 DNA sequence: TGCGCCAGCAGCTTGGACGGACAGGGAGGAGAAAAACTGTTTTTT. Filled out from reference TRBV5-1 and TRBJ1-4, the complete variable domain reads KAGVTQTPRYLIKTRGQQVTLSCSPISGHRSVSWYQQTPGQGLQFLFEYFSETQRNKGNFPGRFSGRQFSNSRSEMNVSTLELGDSALYLCASSLDGQGGEKLFFGSGTQLSVL.

This chain connects TRBV5-1 to TRBJ2-7; possible D gene TRBD1, 5 bases. V lost 2 bases and J lost 2, with 11 bases in between. Germline CDR1 reads SGHRS; CDR2 reads YFSETQ. CDR3 length equals 14 residues. The DNA for the CDR3 is TGCGCCAGCAGCTTACAGGAGCAAACCTACGAGCAGTACTTC. This sequence encodes CASSLQEQTYEQYF.

The table lists this clonotype with many counts. The rearrangement uses TRBV5-1 and TRBJ2-2, with D maybe TRBD2 (5 bases). Germline loops: CDR1 SGHRS, CDR2 YFSETQ. The length of the CDR3 is 16 residues. V lost 0 bases to trimming and J lost 0 bases, with 9 bases between them. DNA of the CDR3: TGCGCCAGCAGCTTGGGAGCGGTGACGAACACCGGGGAGCTGTTTTTT. Residues: CASSLGAVTNTGELFF.